This T cell receptor beta chain was documented in a study of blood T cells in healthy people across ages. Overall study results and limits: CMV status of donors was unknown, possibly confounding expanded clonotype changes.

A sample-barcoded 5' primer and a J-beta primer mix were used in a second PCR of roughly 6 to 11 cycles. The authors tagged each cDNA molecule using a template-switch adaptor with 12 random nucleotides. A single record per CDR3 protein comes from TCRdb applying MiXCR to the 5' RACE reads. The data hold under 800,000 distinct CDR3 sequences, with around a fifth observed a single time. Individuals who donated were healthy Caucasians from Russia aged 6 to 90. Per sample, extraction of total RNA gave at least 6 micrograms in every case. This clonotype occurred a few times. The antigen remains undetermined. The length of the CDR3 is 16 residues. The germline CDR1 and CDR2 sequences are MGHRA and YSYEKL.

V gene TRBV4-1 combines with J gene TRBJ2-5; 7 bases are shared with TRBD2. The DNA matches TRBJ2-7 better at its end, which makes the J call doubtful. The clonotype originates from a man between 65 and 85 years old in good health. Source material: blood. This chain's CDR3 is CASSQDTSGGSYEQYF. For the CDR3, the DNA is TGCGCCAGCAGCCAAGATACCTCTGGCGGGAGTTACGAGCAGTACTTC.